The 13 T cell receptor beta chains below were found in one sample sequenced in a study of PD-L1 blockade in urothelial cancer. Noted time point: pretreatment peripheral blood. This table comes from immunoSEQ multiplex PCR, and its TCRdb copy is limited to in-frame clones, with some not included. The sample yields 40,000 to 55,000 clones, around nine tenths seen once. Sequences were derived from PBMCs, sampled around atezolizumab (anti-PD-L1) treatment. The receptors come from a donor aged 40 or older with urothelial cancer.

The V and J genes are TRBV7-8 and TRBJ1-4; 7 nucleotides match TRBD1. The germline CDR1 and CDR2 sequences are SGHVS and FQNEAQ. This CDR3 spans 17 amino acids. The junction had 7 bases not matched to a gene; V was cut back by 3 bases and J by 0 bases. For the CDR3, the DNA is TGTGCCAGCAGCTTCGGGACCCAGGGGGCAACTAATGAAAAACTGTTTTTT. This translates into CASSFGTQGATNEKLFF.

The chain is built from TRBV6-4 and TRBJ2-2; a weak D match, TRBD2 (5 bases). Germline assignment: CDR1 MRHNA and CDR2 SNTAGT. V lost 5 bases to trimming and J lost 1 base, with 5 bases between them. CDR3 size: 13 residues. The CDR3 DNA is TGTGCCAGCAGTAGCGGGAACACCGGGGAGCTGTTTTTT. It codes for CASSSGNTGELFF.

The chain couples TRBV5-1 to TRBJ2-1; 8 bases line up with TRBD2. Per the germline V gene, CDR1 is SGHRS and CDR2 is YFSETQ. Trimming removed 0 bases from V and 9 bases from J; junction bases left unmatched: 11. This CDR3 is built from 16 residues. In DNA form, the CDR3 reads TGCGCCAGCAGCTTGGCCACCAGCGGGAGTGAGGGTGAGCAGTTCTTC. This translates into CASSLATSGSEGEQFF.

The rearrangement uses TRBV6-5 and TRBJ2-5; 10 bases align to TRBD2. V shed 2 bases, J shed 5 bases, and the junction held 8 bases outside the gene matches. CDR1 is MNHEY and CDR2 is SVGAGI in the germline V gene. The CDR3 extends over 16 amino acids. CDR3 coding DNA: TGTGCCAGCAGTTACGCTGGGACTAGCGCGAGGGAGACCCAGTACTTC. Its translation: CASSYAGTSARETQYF.

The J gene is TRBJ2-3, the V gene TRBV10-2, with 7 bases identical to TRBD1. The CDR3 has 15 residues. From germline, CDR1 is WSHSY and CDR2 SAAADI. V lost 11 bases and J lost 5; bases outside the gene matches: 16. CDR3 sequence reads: CAASFPAGGIDTQYF. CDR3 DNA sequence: TGCGCCGCCTCCTTCCCGGCAGGGGGAATAGATACGCAGTATTTT.

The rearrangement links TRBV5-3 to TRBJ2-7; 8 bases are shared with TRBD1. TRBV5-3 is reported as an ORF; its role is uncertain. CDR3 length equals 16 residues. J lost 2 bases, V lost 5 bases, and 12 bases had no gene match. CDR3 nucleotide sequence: TGTGCCAGAAGGACACTACAGGGGGGCAGAACCTACGAGCAGTACTTC. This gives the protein CARRTLQGGRTYEQYF.

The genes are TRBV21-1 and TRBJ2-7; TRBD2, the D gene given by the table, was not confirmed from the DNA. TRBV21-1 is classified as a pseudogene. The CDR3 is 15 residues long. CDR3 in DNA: TGTGCCAGCAGCACCTGGCCCGGCCCCGGGGGCGAGCAGTACTTC. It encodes CASSTWPGPGGEQYF.

The CDR3 sequence is CASSSPIADSLTEAFF. The CDR3 nucleotides read TGTGCCAGCAGTTCCCCCATCGCGGACAGTCTAACTGAAGCTTTCTTT. The chain links TRBV6-5 to TRBJ1-1; D is perhaps TRBD1 (6 bases). V was clipped by 4 bases and J by 5 bases, with 20 bases between them. The CDR3 is 16 amino acids. Germline V gives CDR1 MNHEY, CDR2 SVGAGI.

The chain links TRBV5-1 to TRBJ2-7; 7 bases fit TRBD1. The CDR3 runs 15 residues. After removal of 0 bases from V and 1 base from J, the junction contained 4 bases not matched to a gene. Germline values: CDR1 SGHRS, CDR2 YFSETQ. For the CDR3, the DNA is TGCGCCAGCAGCTTGGACCCGGGACAGTCCTACGAGCAGTACTTC. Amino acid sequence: CASSLDPGQSYEQYF.

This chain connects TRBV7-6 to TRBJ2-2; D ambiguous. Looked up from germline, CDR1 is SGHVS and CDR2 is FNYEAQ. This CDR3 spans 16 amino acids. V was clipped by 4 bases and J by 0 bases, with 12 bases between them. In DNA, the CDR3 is TGTGCCAGCAGCTCCCCGAAAAACACGAACACCGGGGAGCTGTTTTTT. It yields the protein CASSSPKNTNTGELFF.

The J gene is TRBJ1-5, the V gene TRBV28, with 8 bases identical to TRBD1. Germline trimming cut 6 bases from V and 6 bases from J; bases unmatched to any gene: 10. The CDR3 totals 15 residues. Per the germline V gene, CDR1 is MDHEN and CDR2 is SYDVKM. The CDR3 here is CASSPGARGLQPQHF. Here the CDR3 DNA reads TGTGCCAGCAGCCCCGGGGCCAGGGGGCTTCAGCCCCAGCATTTT.

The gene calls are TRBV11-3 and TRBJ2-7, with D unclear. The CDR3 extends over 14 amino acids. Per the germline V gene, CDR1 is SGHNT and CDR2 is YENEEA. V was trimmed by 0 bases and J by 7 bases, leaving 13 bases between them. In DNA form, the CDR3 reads TGTGCCAGCAGCTTAGATCCGGCGGCGGAGGAGCAGTACTTC. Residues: CASSLDPAAEEQYF.

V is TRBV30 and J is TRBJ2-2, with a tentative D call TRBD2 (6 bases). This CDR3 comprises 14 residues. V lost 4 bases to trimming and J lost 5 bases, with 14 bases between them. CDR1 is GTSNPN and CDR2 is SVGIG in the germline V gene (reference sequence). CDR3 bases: TGTGCCTGGACACCCTCTAGCGCAACCGGGGAGCTGTTTTTT. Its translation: CAWTPSSATGELFF.